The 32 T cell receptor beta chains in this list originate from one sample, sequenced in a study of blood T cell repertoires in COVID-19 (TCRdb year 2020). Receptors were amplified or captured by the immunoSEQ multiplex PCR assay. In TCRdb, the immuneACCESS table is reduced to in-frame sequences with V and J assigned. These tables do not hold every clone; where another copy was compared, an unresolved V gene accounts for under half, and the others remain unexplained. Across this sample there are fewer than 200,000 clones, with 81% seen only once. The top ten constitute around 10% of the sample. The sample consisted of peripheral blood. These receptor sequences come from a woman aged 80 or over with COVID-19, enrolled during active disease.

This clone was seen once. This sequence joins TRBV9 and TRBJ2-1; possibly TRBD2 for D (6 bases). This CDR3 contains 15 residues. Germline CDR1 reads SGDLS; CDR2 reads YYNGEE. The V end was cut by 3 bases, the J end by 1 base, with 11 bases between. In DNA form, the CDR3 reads TGTGCCAGCAGCGGACGGGAGAAGTCCTACAATGAGCAGTTCTTC. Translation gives CASSGREKSYNEQFF.

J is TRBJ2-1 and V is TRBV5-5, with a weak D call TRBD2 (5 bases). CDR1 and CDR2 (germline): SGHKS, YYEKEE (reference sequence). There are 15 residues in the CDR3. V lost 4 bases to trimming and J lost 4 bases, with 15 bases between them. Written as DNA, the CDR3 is TGTGCCAGCAGCCCATGGGAGCGGTCGTACAATGAGCAGTTCTTC. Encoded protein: CASSPWERSYNEQFF. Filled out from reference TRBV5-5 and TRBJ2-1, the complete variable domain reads DAGVTQSPTHLIKTRGQQVTLRCSPISGHKSVSWYQQVLGQGPQFIFQYYEKEERGRGNFPDRFSARQFPNYSSELNVNALLLGDSALYLCASSPWERSYNEQFFGPGTRLTVL.

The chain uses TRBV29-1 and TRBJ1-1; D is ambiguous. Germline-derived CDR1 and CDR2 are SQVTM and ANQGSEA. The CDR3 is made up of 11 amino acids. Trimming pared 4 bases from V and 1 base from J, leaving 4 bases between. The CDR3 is CSVGRNTEAFF. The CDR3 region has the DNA TGCAGCGTTGGGAGGAACACTGAAGCTTTCTTT.

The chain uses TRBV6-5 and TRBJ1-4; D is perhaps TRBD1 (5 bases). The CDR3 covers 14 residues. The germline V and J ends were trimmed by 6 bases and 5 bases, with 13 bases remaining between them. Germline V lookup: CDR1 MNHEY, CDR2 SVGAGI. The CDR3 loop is CASRDRGMNEKLFF. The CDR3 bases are TGTGCCAGCAGGGATAGGGGTATGAATGAAAAACTGTTTTTT.

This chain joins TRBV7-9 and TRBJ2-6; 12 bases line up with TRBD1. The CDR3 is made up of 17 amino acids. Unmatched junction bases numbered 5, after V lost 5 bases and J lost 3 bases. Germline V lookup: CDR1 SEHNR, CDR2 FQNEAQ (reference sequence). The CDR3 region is CASSPGTGGDGANVLTF. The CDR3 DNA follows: TGTGCCAGCAGCCCCGGGACAGGGGGCGATGGGGCCAACGTCCTGACTTTC.

This chain's CDR3 is CASSFRGYGYTF. The CDR3 region has the DNA TGTGCCAGCAGTTTTAGAGGGTATGGCTACACCTTC. The V call is TRBV28, the J call TRBJ1-2, with D uncertain. Germline V gene data show CDR1 as MDHEN and CDR2 as SYDVKM. Trimming cost V 3 bases and J 5 bases, with 7 bases left between them. The CDR3 spans 12 residues.

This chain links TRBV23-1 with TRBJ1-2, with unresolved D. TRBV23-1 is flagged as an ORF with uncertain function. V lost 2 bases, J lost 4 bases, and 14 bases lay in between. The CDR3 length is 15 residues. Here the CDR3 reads CASSQNKAVGYGYTF. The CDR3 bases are TGCGCCAGCAGTCAAAACAAGGCGGTGGGCTATGGCTACACCTTC.

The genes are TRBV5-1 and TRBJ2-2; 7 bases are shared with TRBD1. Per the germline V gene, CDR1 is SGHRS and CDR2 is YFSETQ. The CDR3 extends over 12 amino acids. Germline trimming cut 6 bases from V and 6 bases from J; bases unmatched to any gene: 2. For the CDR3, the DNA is TGCGCCAGCACCGACAGGGCCGGGGAGCTGTTTTTT. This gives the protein CASTDRAGELFF.

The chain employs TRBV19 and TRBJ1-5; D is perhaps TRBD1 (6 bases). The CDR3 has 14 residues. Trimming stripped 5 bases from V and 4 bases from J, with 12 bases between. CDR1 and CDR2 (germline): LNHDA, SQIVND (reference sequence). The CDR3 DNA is TGTGCCAGTAGTTTACAGGGACGGAATCAGCCCCAGCATTTT. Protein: CASSLQGRNQPQHF.

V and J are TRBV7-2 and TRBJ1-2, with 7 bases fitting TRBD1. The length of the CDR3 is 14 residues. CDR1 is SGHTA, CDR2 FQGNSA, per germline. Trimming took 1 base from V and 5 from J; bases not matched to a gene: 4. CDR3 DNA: TGTGCCAGCAGCTTAGACAGGGGATCTTATGGCTACACCTTC. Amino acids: CASSLDRGSYGYTF.

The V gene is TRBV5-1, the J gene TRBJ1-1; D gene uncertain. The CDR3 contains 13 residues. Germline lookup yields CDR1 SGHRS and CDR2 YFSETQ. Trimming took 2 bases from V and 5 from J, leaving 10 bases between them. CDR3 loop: CASSLGEMTEAFF. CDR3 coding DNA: TGCGCCAGCAGCTTAGGAGAAATGACTGAAGCTTTCTTT.

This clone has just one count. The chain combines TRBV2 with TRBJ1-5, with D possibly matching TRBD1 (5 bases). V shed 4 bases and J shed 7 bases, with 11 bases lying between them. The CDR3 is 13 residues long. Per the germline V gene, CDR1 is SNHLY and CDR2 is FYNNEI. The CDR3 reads CASSGAGYQPQHF. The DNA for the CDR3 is TGTGCCAGCAGTGGGGCAGGGTACCAGCCCCAGCATTTT.

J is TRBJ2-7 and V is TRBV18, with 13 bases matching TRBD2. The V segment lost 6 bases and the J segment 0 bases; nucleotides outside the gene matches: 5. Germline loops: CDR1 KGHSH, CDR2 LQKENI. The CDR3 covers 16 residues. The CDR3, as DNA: TGTGCCAGCTCCGAAGGACTAGCGGGGGCCTCCTACGAGCAGTACTTC. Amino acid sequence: CASSEGLAGASYEQYF.

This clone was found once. CDR3 amino acids: CASSVDRGYNSPLHF. The CDR3 DNA reads TGTGCCAGCAGCGTAGACAGGGGATATAATTCACCCCTCCACTTT. The J gene is TRBJ1-6, the V gene TRBV9, with 7 bases identical to TRBD1. Germline V gene lookup returns CDR1 SGDLS and CDR2 YYNGEE. Trimming cost V 0 bases and J 4 bases; bases outside gene matches: 1. The CDR3 runs 15 residues.

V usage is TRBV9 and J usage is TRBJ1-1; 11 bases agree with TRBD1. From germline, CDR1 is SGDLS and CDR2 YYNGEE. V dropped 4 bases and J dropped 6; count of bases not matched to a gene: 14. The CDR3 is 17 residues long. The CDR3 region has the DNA TGTGCCAGCAGCCGTCTTTGGAGCGGACAGGGGGCTCCTGAAGCTTTCTTT. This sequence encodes CASSRLWSGQGAPEAFF.

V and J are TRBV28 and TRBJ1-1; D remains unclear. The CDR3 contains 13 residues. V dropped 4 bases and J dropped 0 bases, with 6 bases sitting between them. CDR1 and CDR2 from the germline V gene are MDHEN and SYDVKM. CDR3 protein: CASSSTMNTEAFF. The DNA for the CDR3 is TGTGCCAGCAGTTCCACAATGAACACTGAAGCTTTCTTT. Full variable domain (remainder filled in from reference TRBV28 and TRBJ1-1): DVKVTQSSRYLVKRTGEKVFLECVQDMDHENMFWYRQDPGLGLRLIYFSYDVKMKEKGDIPEGYSVSREKKERFSLILESASTNQTSMYLCASSSTMNTEAFFGQGTRLTVV.

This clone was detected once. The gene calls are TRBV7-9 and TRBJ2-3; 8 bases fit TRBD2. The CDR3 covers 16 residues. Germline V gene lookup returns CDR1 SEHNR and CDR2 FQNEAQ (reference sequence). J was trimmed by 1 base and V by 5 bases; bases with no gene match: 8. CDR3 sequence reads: CASSHPLAVGTDTQYF. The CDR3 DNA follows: TGTGCCAGCAGCCACCCACTAGCGGTCGGCACAGATACGCAGTATTTT.

Here the CDR3 DNA reads TGCGCCAGCGGCAAAGAGACAGGGACCTACGAGCAGTACTTC. Protein product: CASGKETGTYEQYF. The chain has TRBV5-1 and TRBJ2-7, with 7 positions matching TRBD1. The CDR3 contains 14 residues. The germline V gene has CDR1 SGHRS and CDR2 YFSETQ. V lost 7 bases, J lost 2 bases, and 9 bases stayed unmatched.

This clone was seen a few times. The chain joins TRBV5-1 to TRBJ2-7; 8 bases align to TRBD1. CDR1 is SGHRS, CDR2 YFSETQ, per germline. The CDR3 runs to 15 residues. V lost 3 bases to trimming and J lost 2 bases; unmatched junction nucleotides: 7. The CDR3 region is CASSSRGQETYEQYF. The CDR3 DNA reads TGCGCCAGCAGCTCTCGGGGACAGGAGACCTACGAGCAGTACTTC. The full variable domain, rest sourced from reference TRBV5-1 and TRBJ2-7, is KAGVTQTPRYLIKTRGQQVTLSCSPISGHRSVSWYQQTPGQGLQFLFEYFSETQRNKGNFPGRFSGRQFSNSRSEMNVSTLELGDSALYLCASSSRGQETYEQYFGPGTRLTVT.

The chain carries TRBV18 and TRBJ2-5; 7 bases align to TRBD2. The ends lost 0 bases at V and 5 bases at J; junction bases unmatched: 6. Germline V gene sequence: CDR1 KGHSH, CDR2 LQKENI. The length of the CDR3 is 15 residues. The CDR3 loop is CASSPPGLREETQYF. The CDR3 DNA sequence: TGTGCCAGCTCACCACCGGGACTAAGAGAGGAGACCCAGTACTTC.

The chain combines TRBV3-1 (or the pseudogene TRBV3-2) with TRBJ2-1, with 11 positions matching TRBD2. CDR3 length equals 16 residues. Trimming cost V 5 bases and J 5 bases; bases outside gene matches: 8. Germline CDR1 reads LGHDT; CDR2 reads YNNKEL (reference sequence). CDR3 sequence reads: CASSSPIAGGDNEQFF. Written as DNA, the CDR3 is TGTGCCAGCAGCTCCCCTATAGCGGGAGGGGACAATGAGCAGTTCTTC.

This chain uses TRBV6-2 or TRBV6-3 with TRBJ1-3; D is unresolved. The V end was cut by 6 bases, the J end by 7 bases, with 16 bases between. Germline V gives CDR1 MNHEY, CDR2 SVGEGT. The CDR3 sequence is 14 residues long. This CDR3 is CASSLLRGINTIYF. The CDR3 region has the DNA TGTGCCAGCAGCCTATTGCGAGGAATTAACACCATATATTTT.

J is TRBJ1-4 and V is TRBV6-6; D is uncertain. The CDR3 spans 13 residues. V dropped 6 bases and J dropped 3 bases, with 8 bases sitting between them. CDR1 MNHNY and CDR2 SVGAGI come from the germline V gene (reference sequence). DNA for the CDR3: TGTGCCAGCAGCTCAGATTCTAATGAAAAACTGTTTTTT. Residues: CASSSDSNEKLFF.

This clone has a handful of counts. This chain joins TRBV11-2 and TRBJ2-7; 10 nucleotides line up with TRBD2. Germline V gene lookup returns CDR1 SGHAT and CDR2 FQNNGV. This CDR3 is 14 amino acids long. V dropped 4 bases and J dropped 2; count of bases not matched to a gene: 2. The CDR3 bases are TGTGCCAGCAGCTCACTAGCGGGACCCTACGAGCAGTACTTC. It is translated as CASSSLAGPYEQYF.

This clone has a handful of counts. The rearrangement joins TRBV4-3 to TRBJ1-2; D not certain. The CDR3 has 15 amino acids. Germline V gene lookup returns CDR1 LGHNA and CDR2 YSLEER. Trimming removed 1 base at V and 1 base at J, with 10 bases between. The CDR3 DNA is TGCGCCAGCAGCCAAGCCCTGGGAGGTAACTATGGCTACACCTTC. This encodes CASSQALGGNYGYTF.

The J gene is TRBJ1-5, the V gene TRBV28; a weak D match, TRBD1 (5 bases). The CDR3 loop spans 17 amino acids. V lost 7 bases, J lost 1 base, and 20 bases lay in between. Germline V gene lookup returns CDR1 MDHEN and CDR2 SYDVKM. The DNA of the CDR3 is TGTGCCAGCACCCCGGGGACCGCCCGGGGGAGCAATCAGCCCCAGCATTTT. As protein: CASTPGTARGSNQPQHF.

CDR3 amino acids: CASSLDPGQGTDTQYF. DNA for the CDR3: TGCGCCAGCAGCTTGGATCCGGGACAGGGCACAGATACGCAGTATTTT. The chain is built from TRBV5-1 and TRBJ2-3; 8 positions agree with TRBD1. The CDR3 sequence is 16 residues long. Looked up from germline, CDR1 is SGHRS and CDR2 is YFSETQ. The J segment lost 1 base and the V segment lost 0 bases, leaving 4 bases of the junction unmatched.

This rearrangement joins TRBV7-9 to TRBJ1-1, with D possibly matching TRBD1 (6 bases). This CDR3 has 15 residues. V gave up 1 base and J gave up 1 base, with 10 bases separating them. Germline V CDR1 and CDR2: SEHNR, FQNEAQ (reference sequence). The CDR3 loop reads CASSLVGRGNTEAFF. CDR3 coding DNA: TGTGCCAGCAGCTTAGTTGGCAGGGGGAACACTGAAGCTTTCTTT. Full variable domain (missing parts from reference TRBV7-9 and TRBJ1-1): DTGVSQNPRHKITKRGQNVTFRCDPISEHNRLYWYRQTLGQGPEFLTYFQNEAQLEKSRLLSDRFSAERPKGSFSTLEIQRTEQGDSAMYLCASSLVGRGNTEAFFGQGTRLTVV.

CDR3 sequence: CASGSPYNEQFF. In nucleotides, the CDR3 is TGTGCTAGCGGGAGTCCATACAATGAGCAGTTCTTC. The chain recombines TRBV2 with TRBJ2-1; 9 bases are shared with TRBD2. Germline lookup yields CDR1 SNHLY and CDR2 FYNNEI. This CDR3 comprises 12 residues.

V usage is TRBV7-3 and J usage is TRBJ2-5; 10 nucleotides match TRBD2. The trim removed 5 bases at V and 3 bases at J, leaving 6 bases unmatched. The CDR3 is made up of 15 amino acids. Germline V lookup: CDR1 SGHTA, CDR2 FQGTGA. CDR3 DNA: TGTGCCAGCAGCCCCAACGGACTAGCGGAAGAGACCCAGTACTTC. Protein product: CASSPNGLAEETQYF.

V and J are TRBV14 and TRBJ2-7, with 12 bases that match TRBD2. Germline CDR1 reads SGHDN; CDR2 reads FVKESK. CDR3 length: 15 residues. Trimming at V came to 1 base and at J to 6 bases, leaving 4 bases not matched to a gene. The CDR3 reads CASSQVSSGGAEQYF. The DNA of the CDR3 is TGTGCCAGCAGCCAAGTATCTAGCGGGGGGGCCGAGCAGTACTTC.

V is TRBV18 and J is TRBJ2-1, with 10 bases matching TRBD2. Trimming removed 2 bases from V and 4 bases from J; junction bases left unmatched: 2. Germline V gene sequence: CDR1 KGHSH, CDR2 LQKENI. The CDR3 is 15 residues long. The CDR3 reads CASSPASGRYNEQFF. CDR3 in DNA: TGTGCCAGCTCACCAGCTAGCGGGAGATACAATGAGCAGTTCTTC.